The 20 T cell receptor beta chains given below trace back to one sample, sequenced in a study of T-cell memory formation after mild COVID-19. MiXCR, applied by TCRdb to the 5' RACE reads, yields one record per CDR3 protein. This sample has about 430,000 distinct CDR3 sequences; more than 20% occur once, and the top ten carry about 10%. The sequenced sample was PBMCs or a T cell subset sorted from them (not recorded which). The receptors shown here come from an adult woman who had mild COVID-19 (a few samples of this study predate the infection). Cell type and time point are not known.

The chain is built from TRBV11-3 and TRBJ2-2, with 8 bases lining up with TRBD2. With 5 bases clipped from V and 3 bases from J, the junction kept 11 bases outside the gene matches. This CDR3 has 17 residues. Germline assignment: CDR1 SGHNT and CDR2 YENEEA. CDR3 sequence reads: CASSRRKAGADTGELFF. As DNA, the CDR3 is TGTGCCAGCAGCCGCCGAAAAGCGGGGGCTGACACCGGGGAGCTGTTTTTT.

This clonotype was counted only a few times. This chain links TRBV7-8 with TRBJ2-5; 7 positions agree with TRBD2. The ends lost 4 bases at V and 5 bases at J; junction bases unmatched: 13. Germline loops: CDR1 SGHVS, CDR2 FQNEAQ. This CDR3 spans 16 amino acids. CDR3 protein: CASSSYSLAASETQYF. As DNA, the CDR3 is TGTGCCAGCAGCTCGTACTCCCTAGCGGCCTCCGAGACCCAGTACTTC.

Only a few counts were recorded for this clonotype. The chain employs TRBV6-2 or TRBV6-3 and TRBJ1-4; D is uncertain. The germline V gene encodes CDR1 MNHEY and CDR2 SVGEGT. The CDR3 has 15 amino acids. Trimming shortened V by 2 bases and J by 0 bases, and 7 bases separated the two germline ends. The CDR3 DNA reads TGTGCCAGCAGTTACGGGGATGCAACTAATGAAAAACTGTTTTTT. It specifies CASSYGDATNEKLFF.

The V call is TRBV4-1, the J call TRBJ2-5; D gene uncertain. This CDR3 has 16 residues. V was cut by 3 bases and J by 0 bases, with 14 bases left in between. Germline CDR1 MGHRA, CDR2 YSYEKL. This CDR3 is CASSHPPTGDQETQYF. In DNA form, the CDR3 reads TGCGCCAGCAGCCATCCCCCGACTGGGGACCAAGAGACCCAGTACTTC.

This chain links TRBV24-1 with TRBJ1-2; the D gene is possibly TRBD1 (5 bases). CDR3 size: 12 residues. Germline V gene lookup returns CDR1 KGHDR and CDR2 SFDVKD. Trimming took 5 bases from V and 3 from J, leaving 6 bases between them. CDR3 DNA sequence: TGTGCCACCAGTGTGACAGACTATGGCTACACCTTC. Its protein is CATSVTDYGYTF.

This clonotype occurred a few times. This sequence joins TRBV6-2 or TRBV6-3 and TRBJ2-7; TRBD1 matches at 9 bases. V shed 6 bases, J shed 3 bases, and the junction held 6 bases outside the gene matches. Per the germline V gene, CDR1 is MNHEY and CDR2 is SVGEGT. There are 14 residues in the CDR3. The CDR3 DNA follows: TGTGCCAGCAGGGATCCGGGACAGGGCTACGAGCAGTACTTC. Translating gives CASRDPGQGYEQYF.

V is TRBV6-5 and J is TRBJ1-4, with D possibly being TRBD1 (5 bases). The CDR3 loop spans 16 amino acids. Trimming took 1 base from V and 5 from J, leaving 14 bases between them. CDR1 MNHEY and CDR2 SVGAGI come from the germline V gene. As DNA, the CDR3 is TGTGCCAGCAGTTACTTCAACCGACGGGGGAATGAAAAACTGTTTTTT. This encodes CASSYFNRRGNEKLFF.

This clonotype has more than one count but fewer than ten. The chain is built from TRBV10-3 and TRBJ2-1; TRBD2 agrees at 10 bases. The V gene end was trimmed by 2 bases and the J gene end by 4 bases; junction bases not matched to a gene: 5. Germline V gene sequence: CDR1 ENHRY, CDR2 SYGVKD. CDR3 length: 16 residues. This CDR3 is CAISEPTSGSYNEQFF. DNA for the CDR3: TGTGCCATCAGTGAGCCGACTAGCGGGTCTTACAATGAGCAGTTCTTC.

V usage is TRBV7-2 and J usage is TRBJ1-1; the D gene is possibly TRBD1 (5 bases). Germline CDR1 and CDR2: SGHTA and FQGNSA. The CDR3 covers 16 residues. V lost 4 bases to trimming and J lost 6 bases, with 21 bases between them. This CDR3 reads CASSWGSGGSGAEAFF. The CDR3 DNA reads as TGTGCCAGCAGCTGGGGGAGCGGGGGATCTGGGGCTGAAGCTTTCTTT.

The chain combines TRBV12-3 or TRBV12-4 with TRBJ1-2; TRBD1 might be the D (5 bases). This CDR3 is built from 16 residues. Deletions cut 6 bases from V and 6 bases from J, with 23 bases between. The CDR3 sequence: CASSSHERTQGDGYTF. CDR3 coding DNA: TGTGCCAGCAGCAGTCACGAACGGACACAAGGGGATGGCTACACCTTC.

This clonotype came up a few times. The V and J genes are TRBV7-2 and TRBJ2-1; 8 nucleotides match TRBD2. There are 17 residues in the CDR3. Germline CDR1 and CDR2: SGHTA and FQGNSA. Unmatched junction bases numbered 9, after V lost 1 base and J lost 4 bases. The CDR3 sequence is CASSLVSGRTDYNEQFF. CDR3 DNA sequence: TGTGCCAGCAGCTTAGTCAGCGGGAGAACCGATTACAATGAGCAGTTCTTC.

The chain is built from TRBV20-1 and TRBJ2-7, with D perhaps TRBD1 or TRBD2 (5 bases each). Germline values: CDR1 DFQATT, CDR2 SNEGSKA (reference sequence). V was shortened by 2 bases and J by 0 bases, with 11 bases between the two germline ends. This CDR3 has 14 amino acids. The CDR3: CSARLGTPSYEQYF. In DNA form, the CDR3 reads TGCAGTGCTAGACTCGGGACCCCCTCCTACGAGCAGTACTTC.

This clonotype has only a few counts. V usage is TRBV28 and J usage is TRBJ2-7; D call uncertain. Between the trimmed V and J ends, which lost 6 bases and 2 bases, there was a span of 8 bases. CDR3 size: 12 residues. Germline V CDR1 and CDR2: MDHEN, SYDVKM. For the CDR3, the DNA is TGTGCCAGCAGCTACGATCCCTACGAGCAGTACTTC. Translating it yields CASSYDPYEQYF.

The chain carries TRBV3-1 and TRBJ1-1; D possibly corresponds to TRBD1 (6 bases). V lost 0 bases and J 4 bases, leaving 12 bases between the germline ends. This CDR3 is built from 15 residues. The germline gives CDR1 LGHDT, CDR2 YNNKEL (reference sequence). The CDR3 loop is CASSQDFRGGTEAFF. CDR3 sequence (DNA): TGTGCCAGCAGCCAAGACTTTCGAGGGGGCACTGAAGCTTTCTTT.

This clonotype was seen only a few times. The gene calls are TRBV20-1 and TRBJ1-6, with 8 bases identical to TRBD1. Germline lookup yields CDR1 DFQATT and CDR2 SNEGSKA (reference sequence). With 0 bases clipped from V and 2 bases from J, the junction kept 3 bases outside the gene matches. The CDR3 consists of 16 residues. The CDR3 DNA reads as TGCAGTGCTAGAGATGGGACAGGCGCCTATAATTCACCCCTCCACTTT. Translated: CSARDGTGAYNSPLHF.

This clonotype was counted a single time. V and J are TRBV5-1 and TRBJ2-7; 7 bases align to TRBD1. In germline, CDR1 is SGHRS, CDR2 YFSETQ. J lost 0 bases, V lost 7 bases, and 16 bases had no gene match. The CDR3 runs to 17 residues. CDR3 bases: TGCGCCAGCGGACATAAAAGGGACAGCGAGTCCTCCTACGAGCAGTACTTC. Residues: CASGHKRDSESSYEQYF.

This chain connects TRBV5-6 to TRBJ2-3; D is undetermined. The CDR3 loop spans 14 amino acids. Germline CDR1 reads SGHDT; CDR2 reads YYEEEE. V lost 4 bases to trimming and J lost 4 bases, with 13 bases between them. This chain's CDR3 is CASSPGGVPDTQYF. The CDR3 DNA reads TGTGCCAGCAGCCCTGGTGGGGTCCCAGATACGCAGTATTTT.

This clonotype turned up a few times. This sequence joins TRBV10-3 and TRBJ2-1; D unclear. Germline CDR1 reads ENHRY; CDR2 reads SYGVKD. Trimming pared 0 bases from V and 9 bases from J, leaving 9 bases between. The CDR3 is 13 residues long. CDR3 residues: CAISESIVGEQFF. The CDR3 DNA reads TGTGCCATCAGTGAGTCAATAGTGGGTGAGCAGTTCTTC.

The sample holds a few counts of this clonotype. CDR3 DNA sequence: TGTGCCAGCAGGCCTCGACAGGGGATAGCCAAAAACATTCAGTACTTC. Residues: CASRPRQGIAKNIQYF. This rearrangement joins TRBV2 to TRBJ2-4; TRBD1 aligns across 8 bases. Germline CDR1 SNHLY, CDR2 FYNNEI. The V and J ends lost 6 bases and 0 bases, in that order; junction bases with no gene match: 7. The CDR3 has 16 amino acids.

This clonotype was seen a few times. The J gene is TRBJ2-3, the V gene TRBV12-3 or TRBV12-4; TRBD2 matches 8 bases. With V trimmed by 5 bases and J by 2 bases, 6 bases remained unmatched. The CDR3 totals 15 residues. DNA for the CDR3: TGTGCCAGCAGTCCCGGGGGGGCAGTCACAGATACGCAGTATTTT. It is translated as CASSPGGAVTDTQYF.